Shown below are 6 T cell receptor beta chains from a single sample sequenced in a study of blood T cell repertoires in COVID-19. Data came from immunoSEQ multiplex PCR; TCRdb stores just in-frame clones and leaves some out. The sample has some 200,000 clones; about nine tenths are singletons. The sequenced sample consisted of peripheral blood. The source of these receptors is a man aged 45-65 years with acute or convalescent COVID-19.

The sample holds a few counts of this clone. CDR3 loop: CASTFSGGHNEQFF. The CDR3 nucleotides are TGTGCCAGCACCTTTAGCGGGGGCCACAATGAGCAGTTCTTC. The chain employs TRBV6-5 and TRBJ2-1; 9 nucleotides agree with TRBD2. Germline V gene sequence: CDR1 MNHEY, CDR2 SVGAGI. CDR3 length: 14 amino acids. The J segment lost 5 bases and the V segment lost 7 bases, leaving 6 bases of the junction unmatched.

This sequence joins TRBV20-1 and TRBJ1-5, with a weak D call TRBD1 (6 bases). The CDR3 is 16 residues long. V was shortened by 3 bases and J by 7 bases, with 22 bases between the two germline ends. Germline V gives CDR1 DFQATT, CDR2 SNEGSKA (reference sequence). DNA for the CDR3: TGCAGTGCTAGTGGGCCGGGGGGGGCCTCAGGACAGCCCCAGCATTTT. This translates into CSASGPGGASGQPQHF.

V and J are TRBV5-1 and TRBJ1-1; TRBD1 matches 9 bases. The CDR3 has 17 amino acids. Germline assignment: CDR1 SGHRS and CDR2 YFSETQ. The J segment lost 0 bases and the V segment lost 3 bases, leaving 9 bases of the junction unmatched. CDR3 coding DNA: TGCGCCAGCAGCTGGGGACAGGGCATCTCCATGAACACTGAAGCTTTCTTT. Its translation is CASSWGQGISMNTEAFF.

The chain couples TRBV30 to TRBJ1-5, with unresolved D. Germline-derived CDR1 and CDR2 are GTSNPN and SVGIG (reference sequence). This CDR3 is built from 13 residues. The germline V and J ends were trimmed by 0 bases and 4 bases, with 7 bases remaining between them. The CDR3 nucleotides read TGTGCCTGGAGTGTAGCCCAAAATCAGCCCCAGCATTTT. Residues: CAWSVAQNQPQHF.

The J gene is TRBJ1-5, the V gene TRBV7-8; D not certain. V was shortened by 4 bases and J by 12 bases, with 16 bases between the two germline ends. Germline CDR1 and CDR2: SGHVS and FQNEAQ. This CDR3 comprises 13 residues. DNA of the CDR3: TGTGCCAGCAGCTCTTATAACCCACAGAGCCAGCATTTT. Its translation: CASSSYNPQSQHF.

The V gene is TRBV4-1, the J gene TRBJ1-6; a possible D gene is TRBD1 (6 bases). The CDR3 is 12 amino acids. Deletions cut 4 bases from V and 13 bases from J, with 11 bases between. Per the germline V gene, CDR1 is MGHRA and CDR2 is YSYEKL. In DNA form, the CDR3 reads TGCGCCAGCAGCCCCCAGGGGTTTCCCCTCCACTTT. Translating it yields CASSPQGFPLHF.